These T cell receptor beta chains were read from a single sample in a study of CD4 T cells in relation to SARS-CoV-2 and coronaviruses. TCRdb keeps only in-frame clones here, not all; method: immunoSEQ multiplex PCR. This table has 20,000 or so clones, 78% appearing once. Antigens of these TCRs are unknown. The sample taken for sequencing was CD4+ T cells from PBMCs, cultured in vitro. The receptors derive from a human donor in good health. CDR3s include the opening cysteine and the closing phenylalanine or tryptophan. D genes are given only for firm matches. Not every row has a clone size; where given, it reads once, few, many or a size class.

abundance	d_gene	j_gene	v_gene	CDR3nt	CDR3aa
once	.	TRBJ1-2	TRBV12-3/TRBV12-4	TGTGCCAGCAGTACCACAGGGTTAGGCTACACCTTC	CASSTTGLGYTF
.	.	TRBJ2-2	TRBV3-1/TRBV3-2	TGTGCCAGCAGCCAAGAGGGCACCATCCACACCGGGGAGCTGTTTTTT	CASSQEGTIHTGELFF
.	TRBD1	TRBJ2-7	TRBV28	TGTGCCAGCAGTTTGGGACAGTACTACGAGCAGTACTTC	CASSLGQYYEQYF
few	.	TRBJ1-1	TRBV30	TGTGCCTGGAGTGTGAGGGAGAACACTGAAGCTTTCTTT	CAWSVRENTEAFF
.	.	TRBJ1-4	TRBV9	TGTGCCAGCAGCGTTCGGGGGACCGCAACTAATGAAAAACTGTTTTTT	CASSVRGTATNEKLFF
once	.	TRBJ2-2	TRBV9	TGTGCCAGCAGCGTAGGTCTGGCCCCCACTTCGTCCGGGGAGCTGTTTTTT	CASSVGLAPTSSGELFF
.	.	TRBJ2-7	TRBV10-1	TGCGCCAGCAGTGAGGGGGGGGCGTACGAGCAGTACTTC	CASSEGGAYEQYF
.	.	TRBJ1-2	TRBV2	TGTGCCAGCGGGTCGACTAACTATGGCTACACCTTC	CASGSTNYGYTF
.	.	TRBJ1-1	TRBV2	TGTGCCAGCAGTGTTGACAGACGCACTGAAGCTTTCTTT	CASSVDRRTEAFF
.	.	TRBJ1-1	TRBV3-1/TRBV3-2	TGTGCCAGCAGCCAACTAAGGAACACTGAAGCTTTCTTT	CASSQLRNTEAFF
.	.	TRBJ1-1	TRBV6-6	TGTGCCAGCAGTTACCCGCAGGGTGTAGGTAACACTGAAGCTTTCTTT	CASSYPQGVGNTEAFF
.	.	TRBJ2-7	TRBV13	TGTGCCACCTCTAAGGGGGGACTCGGCTACGAGCAGTACTTC	CATSKGGLGYEQYF
.	TRBD2	TRBJ2-1	TRBV5-4	TGTGCCAGCAGTAGGTGGGGGACTAGTATTAATGAGCAGTTCTTC	CASSRWGTSINEQFF
.	TRBD2	TRBJ2-7	TRBV9	TGTGCCAGCAGCGTGGCCCTCCCGGCCATTTCCACTAGCGGTTTCTCCTACGAGCAGTACTTC	CASSVALPAISTSGFSYEQYF
.	.	TRBJ1-5	TRBV12-3/TRBV12-4	TGTGCCAGCAGCCCCCAGGGCAATCAGCCCCAGCATTTT	CASSPQGNQPQHF
.	.	TRBJ2-4	TRBV3-1/TRBV3-2	TGTGCCAGCAGCCAAGCAGGGACGTCTCTAGCCAAAAACATTCAGTACTTC	CASSQAGTSLAKNIQYF
.	.	TRBJ2-1	TRBV6-1	TGTGCCAGCAGTGAAGGGACAGAGGCCTACAATGAGCAGTTCTTC	CASSEGTEAYNEQFF
few	.	TRBJ2-2	TRBV7-2	TGTGCCAGCAGTTCCAACTCCCCCGGGGAGCTGTTTTTT	CASSSNSPGELFF
.	.	TRBJ2-7	TRBV14	TGTGCCAGCAGCCAAGCCCACGAGCAGTACTTC	CASSQAHEQYF
once	.	TRBJ2-1	TRBV12-3/TRBV12-4	TGTGCCAGCAGGCTTTACAATGAGCAGTTCTTC	CASRLYNEQFF
.	.	TRBJ2-5	TRBV6-1	TGTGCCAGCAGTGAAGGCGCAGGGGAAGAGACCCAGTACTTC	CASSEGAGEETQYF
.	.	TRBJ1-6	TRBV5-6	TGTGCCAGCAGCGCAGGGACAATGGGGTCCTTTGATTCACCCCTCCACTTT	CASSAGTMGSFDSPLHF
.	.	TRBJ2-3	TRBV12-3/TRBV12-4	TGTGCCAGCAGTTTTCAGGATACGCAGTATTTT	CASSFQDTQYF
.	.	TRBJ1-4	TRBV6-6	TGTGCCAGCAGTTCAACCTTGGGCCGAAGCGGTGAAAAACTGTTTTTT	CASSSTLGRSGEKLFF
.	.	TRBJ1-5	TRBV6-5	TGTGCCAGCACGACGTTTGGGAGCAATCAGCCCCAGCATTTT	CASTTFGSNQPQHF
.	.	TRBJ1-5	TRBV19	TGTGCCAGTAGTATAGAAGCTGGGCCCTCTCGGCAGCCCCAGCATTTT	CASSIEAGPSRQPQHF
once	TRBD2	TRBJ2-7	TRBV7-2	TGTGCCAGCAGCTGGGTAGCGGGAGAGGTTTACGAGCAGTACTTC	CASSWVAGEVYEQYF
.	TRBD1	TRBJ2-2	TRBV24-1	TGTGCCACCAGTGACCGGGGACAGGGATGGACCGGGGAGCTGTTTTTT	CATSDRGQGWTGELFF
few	TRBD1	TRBJ1-5	TRBV30	TGTGCCTGGAGTCTGGGCAGGGGGAATCAGCCCCAGCATTTT	CAWSLGRGNQPQHF
.	.	TRBJ1-1	TRBV21-1	TGTGCCAGCAGCAAAGCGAACTCCCCCGCTCTCTCTTACACTGAAGCTTTCTTT	CASSKANSPALSYTEAFF
few	.	TRBJ1-1	TRBV27	TGTGCCAGCAGTTTCGACAGGAACACTGAAGCTTTCTTT	CASSFDRNTEAFF
.	TRBD2	TRBJ2-3	TRBV28	TGTGCCAGCACCTTACTAGCGGCCGTACCAGATACGCAGTATTTT	CASTLLAAVPDTQYF